Listed here is a single T cell receptor (beta chain). Its antigen is still unknown. PCR was performed using 60 Vbeta and 13 Jbeta primers. Sequencing used immunoSEQ multiplex PCR; TCRdb keeps in-frame clones, though not all of them. The sample shows approximately 140,000 clones, just under 65% of them seen only once. The source of the sample is a study of cytomegalovirus exposure and HLA in healthy donors. Turning to the study itself: Among a few hundred genotyped donors, around 80% fell in the Caucasian-associated ancestry cluster. Study outcomes and limitations: Information on immune exposure was restricted to one variable (CMV serostatus). Trimming of TCR beta V- and J-genes showed a link, identified in a later analysis, to a missense DCLRE1C variant.

CDR3 length: 13 residues. Per germline, CDR1 MDHEN and CDR2 SYDVKM. V was pared by 2 bases and J by 3 bases, with 8 bases between. The sample consisted of PBMCs. The chain combines TRBV28 with TRBJ2-7; no clear D gene. This receptor was taken from a woman in her fifties or sixties in good health and CMV-seropositive. DNA for the CDR3: TGTGCCAGCAGTTTACCCCACAGCTACGAGCAGTACTTC. Translated, it gives CASSLPHSYEQYF.